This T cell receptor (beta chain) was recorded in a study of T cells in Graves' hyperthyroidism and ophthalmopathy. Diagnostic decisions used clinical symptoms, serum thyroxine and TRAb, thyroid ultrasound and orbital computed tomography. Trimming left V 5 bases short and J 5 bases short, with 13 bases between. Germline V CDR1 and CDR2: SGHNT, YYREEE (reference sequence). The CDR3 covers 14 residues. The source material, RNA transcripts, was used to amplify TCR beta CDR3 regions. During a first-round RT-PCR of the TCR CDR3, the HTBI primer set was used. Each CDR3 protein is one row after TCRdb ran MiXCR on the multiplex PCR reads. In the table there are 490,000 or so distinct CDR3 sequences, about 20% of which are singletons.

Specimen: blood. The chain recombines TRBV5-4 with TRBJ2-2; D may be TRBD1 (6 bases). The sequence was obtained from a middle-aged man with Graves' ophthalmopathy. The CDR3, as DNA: TGTGCCAGCAGGGCGGACAGTATTACCGGGGAGCTGTTTTTT. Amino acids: CASRADSITGELFF.